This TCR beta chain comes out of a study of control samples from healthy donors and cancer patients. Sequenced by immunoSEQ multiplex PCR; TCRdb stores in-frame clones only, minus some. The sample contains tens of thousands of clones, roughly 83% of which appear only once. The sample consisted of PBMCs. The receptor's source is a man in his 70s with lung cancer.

CDR3 DNA: TGTGCCAGTAGTATTGAGACGGGACAGGGTATGACTCGCTACACCTTC. Residues: CASSIETGQGMTRYTF. The rearrangement uses TRBV19 and TRBJ1-2; TRBD1 agrees at 9 bases. This CDR3 region has 16 residues. The germline V gene has CDR1 LNHDA and CDR2 SQIVND (reference sequence). Unmatched junction bases numbered 14, after V lost 3 bases and J lost 9 bases.